The 16 T cell receptor beta chains below come from one sample, sequenced in a study of beta chain features in type 1 diabetes. Findings and caveats of the study: Shorter TCRB CDR3s, moderately but significantly so, marked every one of the four CD4+ subsets in Type 1 diabetes patients.

These TCRs' antigens remain unknown. The sequenced template was cDNA made from the entire isolated RNA. Profiled with immunoSEQ multiplex PCR; TCRdb holds only in-frame clones, not every one. The profile shows 200,000 to 300,000 clones, about a fifth of them singletons. Sequences were obtained from naive CD4+ T cells from blood. These receptors all stem from a woman aged 40 to 50 with type 1 diabetes.

This clone was counted between two and nine times. This chain uses TRBV29-1 with TRBJ2-7, with D possibly matching TRBD1 (6 bases). V lost 6 bases and J 1 base, leaving 13 bases between the germline ends. Germline V gives CDR1 SQVTM, CDR2 ANQGSEA. The CDR3 spans 13 residues. The CDR3 sequence is CSVLGDTSYEQYF. The CDR3 DNA is TGCAGCGTCCTGGGGGACACATCCTACGAGCAGTACTTC.

The sample holds a few counts of this clone. This rearrangement joins TRBV5-4 to TRBJ2-1, with a possible D match to TRBD2 (6 bases). The CDR3 spans 14 residues. Trimming took 3 bases from V and 10 from J, leaving 17 bases between them. CDR1 and CDR2 from the germline V gene are SGHNT and YYREEE (reference sequence). The CDR3: CASSSGTSKEEQFF. CDR3 DNA: TGTGCCAGCAGCTCGGGGACTTCCAAAGAGGAGCAGTTCTTC.

The CDR3 coding sequence is TGTGCCAGCCACGCCAGCTCTGGAAACACCATATATTTT. It is translated as CASHASSGNTIYF. The chain recombines TRBV6-5 with TRBJ1-3; no clear D gene. V was trimmed by 8 bases and J by 0 bases, leaving 8 bases between them. This CDR3 spans 13 amino acids. CDR1 is MNHEY, CDR2 SVGAGI, per germline.

This rearrangement joins TRBV2 to TRBJ1-5, with D possibly matching TRBD1 (6 bases). Germline V lookup: CDR1 SNHLY, CDR2 FYNNEI. Trimming took 6 bases from V and 0 from J, leaving 15 bases between them. The CDR3 spans 16 residues. The CDR3 is CASRGQGTASNQPQHF. In nucleotides, the CDR3 is TGTGCCAGCAGAGGTCAGGGGACCGCTAGCAATCAGCCCCAGCATTTT.

This clone was picked up a small number of times. The rearrangement links TRBV18 to TRBJ2-5; 9 bases fit TRBD1. V lost 3 bases, J lost 1 base, and 3 bases stayed unmatched. Germline V gene data show CDR1 as KGHSH and CDR2 as LQKENI. The CDR3 totals 15 residues. The CDR3 loop is CASSPGTGSQETQYF. CDR3 coding DNA: TGTGCCAGCTCACCGGGGACAGGGAGCCAAGAGACCCAGTACTTC.

This clone has more than one count but fewer than ten. The rearrangement uses TRBV5-1 and TRBJ1-5; no reliable D call. Germline V CDR1 and CDR2: SGHRS, YFSETQ. This CDR3 has 14 residues. The germline V and J ends were trimmed by 0 bases and 2 bases, with 6 bases remaining between them. The CDR3 protein is CASSLDTGNQPQHF. In nucleotides, the CDR3 is TGCGCCAGCAGCTTGGATACAGGCAATCAGCCCCAGCATTTT. The full variable domain, with the rest looked up from reference TRBV5-1 and TRBJ1-5, is KAGVTQTPRYLIKTRGQQVTLSCSPISGHRSVSWYQQTPGQGLQFLFEYFSETQRNKGNFPGRFSGRQFSNSRSEMNVSTLELGDSALYLCASSLDTGNQPQHFGDGTRLSIL.

The rearrangement joins TRBV30 to TRBJ2-5, with TRBD2 matching 10 bases. Germline CDR1 is GTSNPN and CDR2 is SVGIG (reference sequence). J was trimmed by 2 bases and V by 0 bases; bases with no gene match: 3. The CDR3 contains 15 residues. In DNA form, the CDR3 reads TGTGCCTGGAGTGTAACTAGCGGGACACAAGAGACCCAGTACTTC. Translated: CAWSVTSGTQETQYF.

Regarding this clone: The sample has other DNA sequences that encode this CDR3 too. This chain links TRBV30 with TRBJ1-5; possible D gene TRBD1, 6 bases. The V gene's germline CDR1 is GTSNPN and CDR2 SVGIG (reference sequence). Deletions cut 0 bases from V and 4 bases from J, with 7 bases between. The CDR3 contains 13 residues. The CDR3 spells CAWSVQGNQPQHF. CDR3 bases: TGTGCCTGGAGTGTACAGGGAAATCAGCCCCAGCATTTT. Using reference TRBV30 and TRBJ1-5 for the parts outside the CDR3, the full variable domain is SQTIHQWPATLVQPVGSPLSLECTVEGTSNPNLYWYRQAAGRGLQLLFYSVGIGQISSEVPQNLSASRPQDRQFILSSKKLLLSDSGFYLCAWSVQGNQPQHFGDGTRLSIL.

This clone appeared a few times. This chain connects TRBV28 to TRBJ1-3, with a weak D call TRBD1 (6 bases). Germline lookup yields CDR1 MDHEN and CDR2 SYDVKM. The CDR3 has 14 amino acids. Trimming stripped 5 bases from V and 4 bases from J, with 12 bases between. The CDR3 DNA sequence: TGTGCCAGCAGTCCACAGGGACGCGGAAACACCATATATTTT. It is translated as CASSPQGRGNTIYF.

This sequence joins TRBV4-1 and TRBJ2-5; maybe TRBD2 (5 bases). From germline, CDR1 is MGHRA and CDR2 YSYEKL. CDR3 size: 14 residues. V gave up 1 base and J gave up 5 bases, with 11 bases separating them. The CDR3: CASSQATSAETQYF. Written as DNA, the CDR3 is TGCGCCAGCAGCCAAGCCACTAGTGCTGAGACCCAGTACTTC.

There are a few counts of this clone. V gene TRBV18 combines with J gene TRBJ1-1; D remains ambiguous. V lost 2 bases and J 1 base, leaving 8 bases between the germline ends. CDR1 is KGHSH and CDR2 is LQKENI in the germline V gene. The CDR3 runs 14 residues. The CDR3 DNA reads TGTGCCAGCTCACCAGGGTCGGGGAACACTGAAGCTTTCTTT. Residues: CASSPGSGNTEAFF.

Here the CDR3 DNA reads TGCGCCAGCAGCCCACTCCTTGATCAGCCCCAGCATTTT. Its translation: CASSPLLDQPQHF. V usage is TRBV4-1 and J usage is TRBJ1-5; D gene unclear. V was shortened by 4 bases and J by 5 bases, with 9 bases between the two germline ends. This CDR3 has 13 amino acids. Germline values: CDR1 MGHRA, CDR2 YSYEKL.

This clone was counted a few times. V is TRBV7-9 and J is TRBJ2-4; 8 bases match TRBD2. CDR1 is SEHNR, CDR2 FQNEAQ, per germline (reference sequence). The CDR3 consists of 15 residues. Trimming cost V 2 bases and J 8 bases; bases outside gene matches: 8. The CDR3 DNA is TGTGCCAGCAGCTTATTAACGGGAGGGCCGGACATTCAGTACTTC. This codes for CASSLLTGGPDIQYF.

This clone occurred once. The chain uses TRBV9 and TRBJ2-7, with 9 nucleotides matching TRBD1. Germline assignment: CDR1 SGDLS and CDR2 YYNGEE. The CDR3 is 15 amino acids. V trimming: 0 bases; J trimming: 5 bases; junction bases outside the gene matches: 6. CDR3 sequence: CASSVAGTGWNEQYF. As DNA, the CDR3 is TGTGCCAGCAGCGTAGCCGGGACAGGGTGGAACGAGCAGTACTTC.

The V and J genes are TRBV7-3 and TRBJ2-3, with no clear D. CDR1 and CDR2 (germline): SGHTA, FQGTGA. CDR3 length: 12 residues. V was clipped by 2 bases and J by 2 bases, with 2 bases between them. CDR3 residues: CASSLYTDTQYF. The CDR3 region has the DNA TGTGCCAGCAGCTTATACACAGATACGCAGTATTTT.

A few counts support this clone. The rearrangement joins TRBV2 to TRBJ1-1; TRBD1 matches 8 bases. The CDR3 consists of 14 residues. V dropped 2 bases and J dropped 9; count of bases not matched to a gene: 8. Germline assignment: CDR1 SNHLY and CDR2 FYNNEI. The CDR3 reads CASSESGGQAKAFF. The CDR3 DNA reads TGTGCCAGCAGTGAATCAGGGGGCCAGGCAAAAGCTTTCTTT.